The rows below give T cell receptor beta chains drawn from one sample of a study of blood T cell repertoires in COVID-19. Data came from immunoSEQ multiplex PCR; TCRdb stores just in-frame clones and leaves some out. Counted here are about 210,000 clones, roughly four fifths occurring once; the ten biggest clones make up approximately 12%. Sequenced sample: peripheral blood. The receptors were sampled from a woman between 40 and 55 years old with acute or convalescent COVID-19. Both conserved end residues are part of each CDR3. The order of the fields is clone size, V gene, CDR3 protein. Where a row states a size, it is once, few, many or the class of an expanded clone; other rows omit it.

. | TRBV7-2 | CASSSRQGSYEQYF
. | TRBV7-2 | CASSAQQGNYGYTF
. | TRBV15 | CATSHGMAGDGDTQYF
. | TRBV19 | CASSMTSGSYTDTQYF
. | TRBV7-2 | CASSLTSGSLYEQYF
once | TRBV5-1 | CASSRETVMNTEAFF
. | TRBV10-3 | CAIRSLAGESYNEQFF
. | TRBV7-6 | CASSLGSANTGELFF
. | TRBV6-5 | CASRSLADTYEQYF
. | TRBV24-1 | CATSARRGLAGAHYDEQFF
. | TRBV7-9 | CASSSGLGTGELFF
few | TRBV6-1 | CASSEALEVPNTEAFF
. | TRBV10-2 | CASSYLSLTGELFF
. | TRBV9 | CASSVEVLAGGETQYF
many | TRBV19 | CASSVRSETQYF
. | TRBV7-2 | CASSRGYSGTDTQYF
. | TRBV10-3 | CAITGTTNTEAFF
. | TRBV19 | CASTNRGRNTEAFF
once | TRBV11-3 | CASSLGGSSYEQYF
few | TRBV6-5 | CASSSQFEQFF
. | TRBV6-5 | CASSKTGNEQYF
once | TRBV6-5 | CASSVGDSNEKLFF
. | TRBV29-1 | CSVEGSSTQYF
. | TRBV7-8 | CASSLVGIEAFF
. | TRBV9 | CASSVSDRGYETQYF
few | TRBV27 | CASSFRGAGTEAFF
. | TRBV6-2/TRBV6-3 | CASRPPGGLAQPQHF
. | TRBV15 | CATSRTGTSYEQYF
. | TRBV20-1 | CSASFRAGYTF
once | TRBV4-1 | CASSPRAGGRGNNEQFF
. | TRBV20-1 | CSASLQIGTQYF
. | TRBV19 | CASSIGLAGRETQYF
. | TRBV30 | CAWSALTGGNSPLHF
. | TRBV24-1 | CATSPLAGSRVNEQFF
few | TRBV5-1 | CASSLYASPPRGRTGELFF
. | TRBV5-1 | CASSLRLAGAADTQYF
. | TRBV3-1/TRBV3-2 | CASSQSLASSYNEQFF
. | TRBV7-6 | CASSRSHRGSNEQYF
. | TRBV3-1/TRBV3-2 | CASSPLAGVDNEQFF
few | TRBV7-9 | CASSLASGNYGYTF
. | TRBV28 | CASSSDIYGAVGTEAFF
. | TRBV6-5 | CASKGTGVVYGYTF
many | TRBV7-9 | CASSLARESVTEAFF
. | TRBV27 | CASSLMGRAANTQYF
. | TRBV19 | CASSNGQNSNQPQHF